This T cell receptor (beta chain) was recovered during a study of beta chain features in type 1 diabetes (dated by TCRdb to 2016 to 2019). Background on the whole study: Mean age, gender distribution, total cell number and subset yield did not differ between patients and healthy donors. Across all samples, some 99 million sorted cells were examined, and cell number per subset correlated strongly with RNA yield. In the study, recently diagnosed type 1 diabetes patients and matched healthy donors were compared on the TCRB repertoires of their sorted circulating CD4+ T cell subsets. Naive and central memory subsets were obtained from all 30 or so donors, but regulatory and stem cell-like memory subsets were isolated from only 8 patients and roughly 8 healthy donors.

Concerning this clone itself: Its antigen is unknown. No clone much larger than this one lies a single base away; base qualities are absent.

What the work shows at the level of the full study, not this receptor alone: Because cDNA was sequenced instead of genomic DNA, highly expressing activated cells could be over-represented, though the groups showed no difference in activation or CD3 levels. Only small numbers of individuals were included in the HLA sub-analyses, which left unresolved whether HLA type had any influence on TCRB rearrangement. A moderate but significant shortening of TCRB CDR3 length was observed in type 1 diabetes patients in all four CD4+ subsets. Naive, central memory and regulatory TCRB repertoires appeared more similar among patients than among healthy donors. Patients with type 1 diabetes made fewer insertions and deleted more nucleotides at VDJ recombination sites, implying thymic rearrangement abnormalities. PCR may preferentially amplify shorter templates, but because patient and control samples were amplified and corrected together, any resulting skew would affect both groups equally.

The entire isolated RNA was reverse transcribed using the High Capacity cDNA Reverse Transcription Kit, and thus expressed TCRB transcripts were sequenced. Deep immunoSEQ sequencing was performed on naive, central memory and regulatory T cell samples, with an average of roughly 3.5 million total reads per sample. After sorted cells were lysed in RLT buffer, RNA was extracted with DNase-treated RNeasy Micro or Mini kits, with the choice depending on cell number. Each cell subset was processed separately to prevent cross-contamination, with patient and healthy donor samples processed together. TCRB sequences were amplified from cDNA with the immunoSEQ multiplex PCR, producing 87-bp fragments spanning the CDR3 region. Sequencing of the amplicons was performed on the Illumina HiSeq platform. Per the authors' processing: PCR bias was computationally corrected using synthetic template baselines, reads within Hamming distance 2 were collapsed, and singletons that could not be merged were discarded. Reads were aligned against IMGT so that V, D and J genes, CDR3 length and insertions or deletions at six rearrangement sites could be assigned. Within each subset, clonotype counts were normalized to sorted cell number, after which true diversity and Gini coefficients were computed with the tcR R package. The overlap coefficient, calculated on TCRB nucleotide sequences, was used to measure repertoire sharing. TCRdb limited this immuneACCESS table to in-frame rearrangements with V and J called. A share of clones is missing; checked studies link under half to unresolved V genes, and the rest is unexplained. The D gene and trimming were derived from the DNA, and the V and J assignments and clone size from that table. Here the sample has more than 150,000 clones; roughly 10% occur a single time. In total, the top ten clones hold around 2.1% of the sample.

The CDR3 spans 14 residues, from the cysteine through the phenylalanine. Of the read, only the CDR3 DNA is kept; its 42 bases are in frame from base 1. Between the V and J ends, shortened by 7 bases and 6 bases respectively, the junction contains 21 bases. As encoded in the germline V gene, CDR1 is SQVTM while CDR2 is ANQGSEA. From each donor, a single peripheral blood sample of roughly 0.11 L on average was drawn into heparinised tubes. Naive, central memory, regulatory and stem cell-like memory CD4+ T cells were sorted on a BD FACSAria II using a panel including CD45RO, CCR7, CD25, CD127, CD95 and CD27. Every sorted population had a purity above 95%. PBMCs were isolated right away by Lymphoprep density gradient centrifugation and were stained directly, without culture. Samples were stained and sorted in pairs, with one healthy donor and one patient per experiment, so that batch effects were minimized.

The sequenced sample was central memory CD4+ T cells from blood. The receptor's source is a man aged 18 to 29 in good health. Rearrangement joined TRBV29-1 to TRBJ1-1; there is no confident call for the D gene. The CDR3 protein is CSAARPYREAEAFF. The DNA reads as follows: TGCAGCGCAGCGAGGCCCTACCGAGAGGCTGAAGCTTTCTTT.